This entry is about one T cell receptor beta chain. The sample is drawn from a study of blood T cell repertoires in COVID-19. Assay used: immunoSEQ multiplex PCR; TCRdb lists only in-frame clones, some missing. This table holds about 84,000 clones, nearly 95% found once. The receptor's source is a human donor with active COVID-19. The donor label of this sample is uncertain. The sequenced sample consisted of peripheral blood.

CDR3 region: CASSLAHIREAFF. The CDR3 DNA sequence: TGTGCCAGCAGTTTAGCCCATATTCGGGAAGCTTTCTTT. V usage is TRBV28 and J usage is TRBJ1-1; D not certain. V lost 2 bases and J 8 bases, leaving 12 bases between the germline ends. Germline loops: CDR1 MDHEN, CDR2 SYDVKM. This CDR3 region has 13 residues.